The next 29 T cell receptor beta chains were all read from a single sample in a study of T-cell memory formation after mild COVID-19. TCRdb ran MiXCR on the 5' RACE reads and lists one entry per CDR3 protein. The sample holds around 400,000 distinct CDR3 sequences, roughly a quarter seen once. Sequenced sample: PBMCs or a T cell subset sorted from them (not recorded which). All receptors derive from an adult woman who had mild COVID-19 (a few samples of this study predate the infection). Cell type and time point are not known.

V is TRBV18 and J is TRBJ2-7, with D possibly being TRBD1 (6 bases). V shed 3 bases and J shed 3 bases, with 12 bases lying between them. This CDR3 has 14 residues. CDR1 and CDR2 (germline): KGHSH, LQKENI. The CDR3 DNA sequence: TGTGCCAGCTCACCTGGGGTGGACAGCTACGAGCAGTACTTC. Translated: CASSPGVDSYEQYF.

In this sample, this clonotype turned up a few times. This chain joins TRBV11-2 and TRBJ2-5, with D unclear. The germline V gene encodes CDR1 SGHAT and CDR2 FQNNGV. This CDR3 is 16 amino acids long. V was shortened by 4 bases and J by 5 bases, with 20 bases between the two germline ends. The CDR3 region is CASSSWTPVIGETQYF. In DNA form, the CDR3 reads TGTGCCAGCAGCTCGTGGACGCCCGTTATAGGGGAGACCCAGTACTTC.

The V call is TRBV23-1, the J call TRBJ2-5; possibly TRBD2 for D (5 bases). TRBV23-1 counts as an open reading frame of uncertain function. The V end lost 1 base, the J end lost 3 bases, and 12 bases lay between the germline ends. The CDR3 is 15 residues long. The CDR3 DNA sequence: TGCGCCAGCAGTCAATATCCCGGGAAGGAAGAGACCCAGTACTTC. Translated, it gives CASSQYPGKEETQYF.

This clonotype was seen more than once but under ten times. The chain uses TRBV6-5 and TRBJ1-5, with D maybe TRBD1 (6 bases). The V gene's germline CDR1 is MNHEY and CDR2 SVGAGI. With 6 bases removed from V and 4 bases from J, the gap between germline ends came to 13 bases. The CDR3 has 14 residues. This CDR3 reads CASRQQGRNQPQHF. Here the CDR3 DNA reads TGTGCCAGCAGGCAACAGGGAAGGAATCAGCCCCAGCATTTT.

In its sample, this clonotype was seen a few times. This chain uses TRBV7-6 with TRBJ1-6; the D gene is possibly TRBD1 (5 bases). The V end lost 3 bases, the J end lost 11 bases, and 14 bases lay between the germline ends. This CDR3 has 14 residues. CDR1 is SGHVS and CDR2 is FNYEAQ in the germline V gene. As DNA, the CDR3 is TGTGCCAGCAGCTTGGACACAGCTCTAGCACCCCTCCACTTT. This sequence encodes CASSLDTALAPLHF.

The sample holds a few counts of this clonotype. The V and J genes are TRBV5-1 and TRBJ2-1, with a tentative D call TRBD2 (6 bases). The ends were cut back, 0 bases at V and 4 bases at J, with 14 bases in the middle. The CDR3 covers 16 residues. Germline values: CDR1 SGHRS, CDR2 YFSETQ. CDR3 in amino acids: CASSLGVLAGYNEQFF. As DNA, the CDR3 is TGCGCCAGCAGCTTGGGGGTTCTGGCGGGGTACAATGAGCAGTTCTTC.

This clonotype was detected a few times. The chain is built from TRBV15 and TRBJ2-5; a possible D gene is TRBD2 (7 bases). Germline V lookup: CDR1 LNHNV, CDR2 YYDKDF (reference sequence). Trimming left V 6 bases short and J 4 bases short, with 24 bases between. The CDR3 consists of 17 residues. The CDR3 sequence is CATSWAGGGGGSETQYF. CDR3 coding DNA: TGTGCCACCAGTTGGGCTGGCGGAGGCGGGGGCTCAGAGACCCAGTACTTC.

V is TRBV20-1 and J is TRBJ1-3, with 7 bases identical to TRBD1. Germline-derived CDR1 and CDR2 are DFQATT and SNEGSKA (reference sequence). V was pared by 3 bases and J by 0 bases, with 8 bases of the junction left unmatched. The CDR3 runs 16 residues. CDR3 residues: CSASQGGLVSGNTIYF. The CDR3 DNA sequence: TGCAGTGCTAGCCAGGGGGGCCTCGTCTCTGGAAACACCATATATTTT.

The chain combines TRBV29-1 with TRBJ2-7; 8 bases agree with TRBD1. V shed 6 bases and J 6 bases; nucleotides not matched to a gene: 7. CDR3 size: 12 residues. Germline CDR1 is SQVTM and CDR2 is ANQGSEA. The CDR3 sequence is CSVPQGTGEQYF. CDR3 DNA: TGCAGCGTCCCCCAGGGGACAGGCGAGCAGTACTTC.

At least ten counts were recorded for this clonotype. The J gene is TRBJ1-1, the V gene TRBV20-1, with D possibly TRBD1 on 5 matching bases. V was clipped by 5 bases and J by 0 bases, with 13 bases between them. The CDR3 is made up of 14 amino acids. Per germline, CDR1 DFQATT and CDR2 SNEGSKA (reference sequence). The chain's CDR3 is CSAPRTRMNTEAFF. In DNA, the CDR3 is TGCAGTGCTCCTAGGACAAGGATGAACACTGAAGCTTTCTTT.

The CDR3 loop reads CASSLSGESYNEQFF. For the CDR3, the DNA is TGCGCCAGCAGCCTAAGCGGGGAATCATACAATGAGCAGTTCTTC. The V gene is TRBV5-1, the J gene TRBJ2-1; 7 positions agree with TRBD2. CDR1 and CDR2 (germline): SGHRS, YFSETQ. The J segment lost 4 bases and the V segment lost 4 bases, leaving 8 bases of the junction unmatched. The CDR3 has 15 amino acids.

The CDR3 region is CASSLGRGGLNSYEQYF. In DNA form, the CDR3 reads TGTGCCAGCAGCCTCGGTAGGGGGGGGTTAAACTCCTACGAGCAGTACTTC. V and J are TRBV11-2 and TRBJ2-7; the D gene is possibly TRBD2 (7 bases). The V and J ends lost 5 bases and 0 bases respectively, with 20 bases between them. The CDR3 is 17 amino acids. Germline assignment: CDR1 SGHAT and CDR2 FQNNGV.

This clonotype appeared a few times. J is TRBJ2-7 and V is TRBV7-6; a possible D gene is TRBD1 (8 bases). The length of the CDR3 is 14 residues. Germline-derived CDR1 and CDR2 are SGHVS and FNYEAQ. Trimming shortened V by 5 bases and J by 5 bases, and 16 bases separated the two germline ends. CDR3 in DNA: TGTGCCAGCAGCCCTCGGACAGGGAGGGACGAGCAGTACTTC. Protein: CASSPRTGRDEQYF.

The chain links TRBV7-9 to TRBJ1-2; perhaps TRBD1 as D (5 bases). In germline, CDR1 is SEHNR, CDR2 FQNEAQ (reference sequence). The ends were cut back, 2 bases at V and 3 bases at J, with 13 bases in the middle. This CDR3 spans 15 amino acids. CDR3: CASSLYEQGHYGYTF. In DNA form, the CDR3 reads TGTGCCAGCAGCTTATACGAGCAGGGTCACTATGGCTACACCTTC.

The table lists this clonotype with a few counts. The chain combines TRBV7-2 with TRBJ1-2; D not certain. The CDR3 has 15 amino acids. In germline, CDR1 is SGHTA, CDR2 FQGNSA. The ends were cut back, 1 base at V and 0 bases at J, with 9 bases in the middle. The CDR3 loop is CASSLGTSANYGYTF. For the CDR3, the DNA is TGTGCCAGCAGCTTAGGGACGAGCGCTAACTATGGCTACACCTTC. Together with reference TRBV7-2 and TRBJ1-2, the CDR3 gives the full variable domain: GAGVSQSPSNKVTEKGKDVELRCDPISGHTALYWYRQSLGQGLEFLIYFQGNSAPDKSGLPSDRFSAERTGGSVSTLTIQRTQQEDSAVYLCASSLGTSANYGYTFGSGTRLTVV.

The rearrangement links TRBV5-6 to TRBJ1-1, with D maybe TRBD1 (5 bases). Germline lookup yields CDR1 SGHDT and CDR2 YYEEEE. V lost 1 base to trimming and J lost 1 base, with 17 bases between them. There are 17 residues in the CDR3. CDR3 DNA: TGTGCCAGCAGCTTGTATGCAGGGCTAGGGAAGAACACTGAAGCTTTCTTT. It is translated as CASSLYAGLGKNTEAFF.

This chain links TRBV24-1 with TRBJ1-4, with 11 bases identical to TRBD1. CDR1 is KGHDR, CDR2 SFDVKD, per germline. CDR3 length: 17 amino acids. Trimming took 3 bases from V and 7 from J; bases not matched to a gene: 9. CDR3 amino acids: CATSDPGTGGRGEKLFF. Written as DNA, the CDR3 is TGTGCCACCAGTGATCCCGGGACAGGGGGGCGAGGTGAAAAACTGTTTTTT.

The gene calls are TRBV24-1 and TRBJ1-1; D is uncertain. The V end was cut by 4 bases, the J end by 4 bases, with 9 bases between. Germline V gene sequence: CDR1 KGHDR, CDR2 SFDVKD. This CDR3 is 13 amino acids long. CDR3 nucleotides: TGTGCCACCAGTGACCGTAGTGGCACTGAAGCTTTCTTT. It yields the protein CATSDRSGTEAFF.

This clonotype came up a few times. The chain recombines TRBV7-9 with TRBJ2-3, with D unclear. The germline V gene has CDR1 SEHNR and CDR2 FQNEAQ (reference sequence). V lost 2 bases to trimming and J lost 4 bases, with 7 bases between them. CDR3 length equals 13 residues. The CDR3 DNA follows: TGTGCCAGCAGCTTACGGTTCCCAGATACGCAGTATTTT. Residues: CASSLRFPDTQYF. Drawing the rest from reference TRBV7-9 and TRBJ2-3, the complete variable domain is DTGVSQNPRHKITKRGQNVTFRCDPISEHNRLYWYRQTLGQGPEFLTYFQNEAQLEKSRLLSDRFSAERPKGSFSTLEIQRTEQGDSAMYLCASSLRFPDTQYFGPGTRLTVL.

The chain links TRBV7-3 to TRBJ2-1, with 8 positions matching TRBD2. Trimming removed 0 bases from V and 10 bases from J; junction bases left unmatched: 11. The CDR3 has 16 residues. Germline V CDR1 and CDR2: SGHTA, FQGTGA. This CDR3 reads CASSLTPTGGLREQFF. Written as DNA, the CDR3 is TGTGCCAGCAGCTTAACCCCCACGGGGGGGCTGCGAGAGCAGTTCTTC.

The chain couples TRBV25-1 to TRBJ2-1; D gene unclear. Germline-derived CDR1 and CDR2 are MGHDK and SYGVNS. The CDR3 is 11 residues long. Trimming cost V 4 bases and J 10 bases, with 8 bases left between them. The CDR3, as DNA: TGTGCCAGCAGTGCAAAGATAGAGCAGTTCTTC. Encoded protein: CASSAKIEQFF.

The J gene is TRBJ2-3, the V gene TRBV5-1, with 9 nucleotides matching TRBD2. The CDR3 is made up of 18 amino acids. J lost 4 bases, V lost 7 bases, and 19 bases had no gene match. Per germline, CDR1 SGHRS and CDR2 YFSETQ. The CDR3 sequence is CASLPAVAGEWIADTQYF. CDR3 sequence (DNA): TGCGCCAGCCTGCCGGCAGTAGCGGGAGAGTGGATTGCAGATACGCAGTATTTT.

The V gene is TRBV24-1, the J gene TRBJ2-7; D ambiguous. This CDR3 has 12 amino acids. The germline gives CDR1 KGHDR, CDR2 SFDVKD. V was pared by 4 bases and J by 2 bases, with 5 bases between. This CDR3 is CATSDQTYEQYF. The CDR3 region has the DNA TGTGCCACCAGTGACCAGACCTACGAGCAGTACTTC.

The genes are TRBV5-1 and TRBJ1-1; 8 positions match TRBD1. Germline trimming cut 0 bases from V and 6 bases from J; bases unmatched to any gene: 7. Germline lookup yields CDR1 SGHRS and CDR2 YFSETQ. The CDR3 has 15 amino acids. CDR3 in DNA: TGCGCCAGCAGCTTGGCCACAGGGGGAGTGGCTGAAGCTTTCTTT. This translates into CASSLATGGVAEAFF.

This clonotype was detected only a few times. The V call is TRBV7-9, the J call TRBJ2-1, with a weak D call TRBD2 (5 bases). V lost 5 bases, J lost 4 bases, and 15 bases lay in between. This CDR3 has 15 residues. Germline V lookup: CDR1 SEHNR, CDR2 FQNEAQ (reference sequence). The CDR3 DNA reads as TGTGCCAGCAGCCCGATTGGGAGTCTATACAATGAGCAGTTCTTC. Encoded protein: CASSPIGSLYNEQFF.

This clonotype has more than one count but fewer than ten. The chain joins TRBV7-6 to TRBJ2-1; no definite D call. V lost 4 bases to trimming and J lost 3 bases, with 10 bases between them. Germline CDR1 reads SGHVS; CDR2 reads FNYEAQ. The CDR3 runs 14 residues. The CDR3 nucleotides read TGTGCCAGCAGCTCAGGACCCAGCTACAATGAGCAGTTCTTC. Its protein is CASSSGPSYNEQFF.

This clonotype occurred a few times. The DNA for the CDR3 is TGTGCCACCAGCAGACCTACTAGCGGTGGATCCTACGAGCAGTACTTC. Translation gives CATSRPTSGGSYEQYF. The rearrangement joins TRBV15 to TRBJ2-7; the match to TRBD2 covers 8 bases. The V gene end was trimmed by 2 bases and the J gene end by 1 base; junction bases not matched to a gene: 7. Germline CDR1 is LNHNV and CDR2 is YYDKDF (reference sequence). The CDR3 loop spans 16 amino acids.

This clonotype was found a few times. This chain links TRBV4-2 with TRBJ2-1; unclear D gene. The CDR3 length is 16 residues. V lost 2 bases and J lost 0, with 11 bases in between. CDR1 LGHNA and CDR2 YNFKEQ come from the germline V gene. This CDR3 is CASSQWIGFSYNEQFF. CDR3 nucleotides: TGTGCCAGCAGCCAATGGATTGGTTTCTCCTACAATGAGCAGTTCTTC.

Ten or more counts support this clonotype. This chain connects TRBV7-3 to TRBJ2-5; D gene unclear. Trimming removed 3 bases at V and 0 bases at J, with 2 bases between. Germline values: CDR1 SGHTA, CDR2 FQGTGA. This CDR3 contains 12 residues. In DNA, the CDR3 is TGTGCCAGCAGCTTGTACCAAGAGACCCAGTACTTC. It codes for CASSLYQETQYF.